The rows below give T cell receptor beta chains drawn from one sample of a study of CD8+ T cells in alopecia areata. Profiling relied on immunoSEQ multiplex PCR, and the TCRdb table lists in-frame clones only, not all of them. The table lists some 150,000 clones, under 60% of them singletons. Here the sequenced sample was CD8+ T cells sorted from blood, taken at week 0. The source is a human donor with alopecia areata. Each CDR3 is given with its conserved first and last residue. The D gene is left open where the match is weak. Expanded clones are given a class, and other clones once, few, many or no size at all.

CDR3nt: TGCGCCAGCAGCCAAGATAGAGACATTTACACAGATACGCAGTATTTT
CDR3aa: CASSQDRDIYTDTQYF
v_gene: TRBV4-3
j_gene: TRBJ2-3
abundance: few
d_gene: .

CDR3nt: TGTGCCAGCAGCCAATCTCGGGCCAGATGGTTCTTC
CDR3aa: CASSQSRARWFF
v_gene: TRBV14
j_gene: TRBJ2-1
abundance: .
d_gene: .

CDR3nt: TGTGCCAGCAGTTACTCGGCGCTAGCGGAGTACAATGAGCAGTTCTTC
CDR3aa: CASSYSALAEYNEQFF
v_gene: TRBV6-5
j_gene: TRBJ2-1
abundance: once
d_gene: TRBD2

CDR3nt: TGTGCCAGCAGTTACGGGGGGAGGGAGACCCAGTACTTC
CDR3aa: CASSYGGRETQYF
v_gene: TRBV6-5
j_gene: TRBJ2-5
abundance: .
d_gene: .

CDR3nt: TGTGCCAGCAGAGCAGCTGGATACAATGAGCAGTTCTTC
CDR3aa: CASRAAGYNEQFF
v_gene: TRBV14
j_gene: TRBJ2-1
abundance: few
d_gene: .

CDR3nt: TGTGCCAGTAAAGGGGGAGGGGGCACCCCATACGAAAATGAGCAGTTCTTC
CDR3aa: CASKGGGGTPYENEQFF
v_gene: TRBV28
j_gene: TRBJ2-1
abundance: .
d_gene: .

CDR3nt: TGCGCCAGCAGCCAAGGGACAGGGGATTACACTGAAGCTTTCTTT
CDR3aa: CASSQGTGDYTEAFF
v_gene: TRBV4-3
j_gene: TRBJ1-1
abundance: few
d_gene: TRBD1

CDR3nt: TGTGCCAGCAGCAGATCCGGGACAGGGAAGAACACTGAAGCTTTCTTT
CDR3aa: CASSRSGTGKNTEAFF
v_gene: TRBV13
j_gene: TRBJ1-1
abundance: .
d_gene: TRBD1

CDR3nt: TGTGCCAGCAGCCCCAGGGACGCCCACGAGCAGTACTTC
CDR3aa: CASSPRDAHEQYF
v_gene: TRBV11-3
j_gene: TRBJ2-7
abundance: .
d_gene: .

CDR3nt: TGTGCCAGCAGCCAAAGGGCCGCTGGGGCCAACGTCCTGACTTTC
CDR3aa: CASSQRAAGANVLTF
v_gene: TRBV6-6
j_gene: TRBJ2-6
abundance: .
d_gene: .

CDR3nt: TGTGCCAGCAGCCTACTAAGCACAGATACGCAGTATTTT
CDR3aa: CASSLLSTDTQYF
v_gene: TRBV7-2
j_gene: TRBJ2-3
abundance: .
d_gene: .

CDR3nt: TGTGCCATCAGTGAGTCGCTACTTACAGGGGGTTCCTACGAGCAGTACTTC
CDR3aa: CAISESLLTGGSYEQYF
v_gene: TRBV10-3
j_gene: TRBJ2-7
abundance: few
d_gene: TRBD1

CDR3nt: TGTGCCTGGAGTCCCGGACAGGGTATGTACACTGAAGCTTTCTTT
CDR3aa: CAWSPGQGMYTEAFF
v_gene: TRBV30
j_gene: TRBJ1-1
abundance: .
d_gene: TRBD1

CDR3nt: TGTGCCAGCAGCACAGGGTACCCCCCGAACACCGGGGAGCTGTTTTTT
CDR3aa: CASSTGYPPNTGELFF
v_gene: TRBV7-3
j_gene: TRBJ2-2
abundance: .
d_gene: .

CDR3nt: TGTGCCAGCAGGGGACAGGGGAACACTGAAGCTTTCTTT
CDR3aa: CASRGQGNTEAFF
v_gene: TRBV9
j_gene: TRBJ1-1
abundance: .
d_gene: TRBD1

CDR3nt: TGTGCCAGCAGTTCGAGCGCCGGGTTACCCTACGAGCAGTACTTC
CDR3aa: CASSSSAGLPYEQYF
v_gene: TRBV28
j_gene: TRBJ2-7
abundance: .
d_gene: .

CDR3nt: TGTGCCAGCAGTTTATCGAATCCCGGGACTAGTCCCCACAATGAGCAGTTCTTC
CDR3aa: CASSLSNPGTSPHNEQFF
v_gene: TRBV27
j_gene: TRBJ2-1
abundance: .
d_gene: TRBD2

CDR3nt: TGTGCCAGCAGCAAAGACACCCGCACAGATACGCAGTATTTT
CDR3aa: CASSKDTRTDTQYF
v_gene: TRBV21-1
j_gene: TRBJ2-3
abundance: .
d_gene: .

CDR3nt: TGTGCCAGTAGTACCCCCGGACAGGGCTACGAGCAGTACTTC
CDR3aa: CASSTPGQGYEQYF
v_gene: TRBV19
j_gene: TRBJ2-7
abundance: few
d_gene: TRBD1

CDR3nt: TGTGCCAATGGCCACCCGAACACCGGGGAGCTGTTTTTT
CDR3aa: CANGHPNTGELFF
v_gene: TRBV19
j_gene: TRBJ2-2
abundance: .
d_gene: .

CDR3nt: TGTGCCAGCAGCTTCTCCTACGAGCAGTACTTC
CDR3aa: CASSFSYEQYF
v_gene: TRBV7-2
j_gene: TRBJ2-7
abundance: few
d_gene: .

CDR3nt: TGTGCCATCCGGGACAGCTCTAACTATGGCTACACCTTC
CDR3aa: CAIRDSSNYGYTF
v_gene: TRBV10-3
j_gene: TRBJ1-2
abundance: few
d_gene: TRBD1

CDR3nt: TGTGCCAGCAGCTTAGTACTTAGGGACCCAGGCACAGATACGCAGTATTTT
CDR3aa: CASSLVLRDPGTDTQYF
v_gene: TRBV11-2
j_gene: TRBJ2-3
abundance: .
d_gene: .

CDR3nt: TGCAGCGTCCTCACCCTAGGGCAGTGGGAGCAGTACTTC
CDR3aa: CSVLTLGQWEQYF
v_gene: TRBV29-1
j_gene: TRBJ2-7
abundance: .
d_gene: .

CDR3nt: TGCGCCAGCAGCCAAGATCTACGGGGAAACGCAGATACGCAGTATTTT
CDR3aa: CASSQDLRGNADTQYF
v_gene: TRBV4-3
j_gene: TRBJ2-3
abundance: .
d_gene: .

CDR3nt: TGTGCCAGCAGTCCCGGGACACACACTGAAGCTTTCTTT
CDR3aa: CASSPGTHTEAFF
v_gene: TRBV25-1
j_gene: TRBJ1-1
abundance: once
d_gene: .

CDR3nt: TGCAGCGTAACAGAGGGCCGCCGTCCAGAGCAGTACTTC
CDR3aa: CSVTEGRRPEQYF
v_gene: TRBV29-1
j_gene: TRBJ2-7
abundance: .
d_gene: .

CDR3nt: TGTGCCAGTGAACCGGAAGGAATCTATGGCTACACCTTC
CDR3aa: CASEPEGIYGYTF
v_gene: TRBV19
j_gene: TRBJ1-2
abundance: .
d_gene: .

CDR3nt: TGTGCCAGCAGCGTAGACGCTAGCGGGGGCGCAAATGAGCAGTTCTTC
CDR3aa: CASSVDASGGANEQFF
v_gene: TRBV9
j_gene: TRBJ2-1
abundance: once
d_gene: TRBD2

CDR3nt: TGTGCCAGCAGCGGACTAGGGGGACCAAAGTTCTTC
CDR3aa: CASSGLGGPKFF
v_gene: TRBV5-6
j_gene: TRBJ2-1
abundance: .
d_gene: .

CDR3nt: TGTGCCAGCAGCCCTCGGACAGGGGGCGTCTATGGCTACACCTTC
CDR3aa: CASSPRTGGVYGYTF
v_gene: TRBV13
j_gene: TRBJ1-2
abundance: .
d_gene: TRBD1

CDR3nt: TGTGCCAGCAGTTACTCACTCAAACAGGCGTCCTACGAGCAGTACTTC
CDR3aa: CASSYSLKQASYEQYF
v_gene: TRBV6-5
j_gene: TRBJ2-7
abundance: .
d_gene: .

CDR3nt: TGTGCCAGCAGTGGACCGCCGTTCGATGAGCAGTTCTTC
CDR3aa: CASSGPPFDEQFF
v_gene: TRBV2
j_gene: TRBJ2-1
abundance: .
d_gene: .

CDR3nt: TGTGCTAGTGGTTTGGCCTCCTACGAGCAGTACTTC
CDR3aa: CASGLASYEQYF
v_gene: TRBV12-5
j_gene: TRBJ2-7
abundance: .
d_gene: .

CDR3nt: TGTGCCTGGAGTGTGACAGCCGCGAACACTGAAGCTTTCTTT
CDR3aa: CAWSVTAANTEAFF
v_gene: TRBV30
j_gene: TRBJ1-1
abundance: .
d_gene: .

CDR3nt: TGTGCTAGTGGTATGGACGCCAATGAGCAGTTCTTC
CDR3aa: CASGMDANEQFF
v_gene: TRBV12-5
j_gene: TRBJ2-1
abundance: few
d_gene: .